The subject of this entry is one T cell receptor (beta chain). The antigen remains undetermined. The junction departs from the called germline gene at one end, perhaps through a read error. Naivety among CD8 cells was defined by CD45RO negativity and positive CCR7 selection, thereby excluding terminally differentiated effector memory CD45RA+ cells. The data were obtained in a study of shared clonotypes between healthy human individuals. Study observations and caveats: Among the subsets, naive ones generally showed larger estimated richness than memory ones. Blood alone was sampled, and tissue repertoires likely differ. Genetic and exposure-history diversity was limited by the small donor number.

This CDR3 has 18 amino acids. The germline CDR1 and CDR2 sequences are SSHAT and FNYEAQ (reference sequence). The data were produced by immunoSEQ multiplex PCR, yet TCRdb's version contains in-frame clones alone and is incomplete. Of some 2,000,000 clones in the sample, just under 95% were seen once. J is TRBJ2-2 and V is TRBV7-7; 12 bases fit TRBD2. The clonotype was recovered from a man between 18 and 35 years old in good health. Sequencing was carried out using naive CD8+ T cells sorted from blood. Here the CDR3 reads CASSLELAGGPVTGELFF. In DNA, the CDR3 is TGTGCTAGCAGCTTAGAGCTAGCGGGAGGGCCGGTCACCGGGGAGCTGTTTTTT. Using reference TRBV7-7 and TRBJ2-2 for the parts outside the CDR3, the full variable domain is GAGVSQSPRYKVTKRGQDVTLRCDPISSHATLYWYQQALGQGPEFLTYFNYEAQPDKSGLPSDRFSAERPEGSISTLTIQRTEQRDSAMYRCASSLELAGGPVTGELFFGEGSRLTVL.